Listed below are T cell receptor beta chains from one sample, sequenced in a study of CD8 T cells in Susac syndrome. TCRdb fed the immunoSEQ multiplex PCR reads into MiXCR, producing one record per CDR3 protein. Of about 210,000 distinct CDR3 sequences listed, 85% to 95% are singletons. The sequenced material came from CD4+ T cells from PBMCs. The receptors originated from a human donor with Susac syndrome. The CDR3 runs from the conserved cysteine through the conserved F or W. A D gene is named only where the DNA matches it firmly. Part of the rows lack a size; the others show once, few, many or a class for expanded clones.

j_gene | v_gene | d_gene | abundance | CDR3aa | CDR3nt
TRBJ1-5 | TRBV12-3/TRBV12-4 | TRBD1 | - | CASSRMTGNNQPQHF | TGTGCCAGCAGTCGAATGACAGGGAACAATCAGCCCCAGCATTTT
TRBJ2-2 | TRBV2 | TRBD1 | - | CASSEQGAVWSTGELFF | TGTGCCAGCAGTGAACAGGGGGCGGTTTGGTCCACCGGGGAGCTGTTTTTT
TRBJ1-1 | TRBV30 | TRBD1 | - | CAWSPRQGTEAFF | TGTGCCTGGAGCCCCCGACAGGGCACTGAAGCTTTCTTT
TRBJ2-3 | TRBV3-1 | TRBD2 | - | CASSQGYSGDSTDTQYF | TGTGCCAGCAGCCAAGGGTATAGCGGGGATAGCACAGATACGCAGTATTTT
TRBJ2-2 | TRBV29-1 | TRBD1 | - | CSGGQGSTGELFF | TGCAGCGGGGGACAGGGTAGCACCGGGGAGCTGTTTTTT
TRBJ2-2 | TRBV12-3/TRBV12-4 | - | - | CASSFLSSGVTGELFF | TGTGCCAGCAGTTTTTTGTCGTCAGGGGTCACCGGGGAGCTGTTTTTT
TRBJ1-1 | TRBV30 | TRBD1 | - | CAWNLDRGGTEAFF | TGTGCCTGGAACCTTGACAGGGGAGGGACTGAAGCTTTCTTT
TRBJ1-2 | TRBV4-1 | - | once | CASSQVSFGRSSYGYTF | TGCGCCAGCAGCCAAGTCTCCTTTGGCAGGTCCAGCTATGGCTACACCTTC
TRBJ2-2 | TRBV9 | - | few | CASSVSNTGELFF | TGTGCCAGCAGCGTTAGTAATACCGGGGAGCTGTTTTTT
TRBJ2-2 | TRBV12-3/TRBV12-4 | TRBD1 | - | CASSPESTGYTGELFF | TGTGCCAGCAGTCCGGAGTCGACAGGGTACACCGGGGAGCTGTTTTTT
TRBJ2-7 | TRBV6-5 | - | - | CASSSGGRDYEQYF | TGTGCCAGCAGTTCAGGAGGGAGAGACTACGAGCAGTACTTC
TRBJ2-7 | TRBV4-1 | TRBD1 | once | CASSHPDRGIHEQYF | TGCGCCAGCAGCCATCCGGACAGGGGTATCCACGAGCAGTACTTC
TRBJ2-5 | TRBV6-2/TRBV6-3 | - | - | CASSRLLQETQYF | TGTGCCAGCAGTCGACTCCTTCAAGAGACCCAGTACTTC
TRBJ1-5 | TRBV10-3 | - | - | CAISERVQGYSNQPQHF | TGTGCCATCAGTGAGAGGGTGCAGGGTTATAGCAATCAGCCCCAGCATTTT
TRBJ2-3 | TRBV4-2 | - | - | CASSREAGTDTQYF | TGTGCCAGCAGCCGGGAGGCGGGGACAGATACGCAGTATTTT
TRBJ2-1 | TRBV5-1 | - | - | CASSNLGGYHNEQFF | TGCGCCAGCAGTAACCTAGGGGGGTACCACAATGAGCAGTTCTTC
TRBJ2-5 | TRBV5-1 | TRBD1 | - | CASSLQGAGETQYF | TGCGCCAGCAGCTTACAGGGGGCTGGAGAGACCCAGTACTTC
TRBJ2-6 | TRBV15 | - | - | CATSRGLNSGANVLTF | TGTGCCACCAGCAGGGGACTGAACTCTGGGGCCAACGTCCTGACTTTC
TRBJ2-1 | TRBV19 | - | - | CASSIRLDEQFF | TGTGCCAGTAGTATTCGACTAGATGAGCAGTTCTTC
TRBJ2-1 | TRBV20-1 | TRBD2 | - | CSARLAGEQFF | TGCAGTGCAAGACTAGCCGGTGAGCAGTTCTTC
TRBJ1-2 | TRBV5-4 | TRBD1 | - | CASSASRGQGDYGYTF | TGTGCCAGCAGCGCCTCCCGGGGACAGGGGGACTATGGCTACACCTTC
TRBJ1-6 | TRBV4-2 | - | - | CASSQDQSSPLHF | TGTGCCAGCAGCCAAGATCAATCTTCACCCCTCCACTTT
TRBJ1-1 | TRBV6-6 | - | once | CASSYSLLAKTEAFF | TGTGCCAGCAGTTACTCGCTATTAGCTAAAACTGAAGCTTTCTTT
TRBJ2-7 | TRBV5-4 | - | - | CASSLEEAANEQYF | TGTGCCAGCAGCTTGGAAGAGGCAGCTAACGAGCAGTACTTC
TRBJ2-1 | TRBV5-4 | TRBD1 | - | CASSLAAGGLGNEQFF | TGTGCCAGCAGCTTGGCAGCAGGGGGCCTTGGCAATGAGCAGTTCTTC
TRBJ2-7 | TRBV27 | - | - | CASRRTATLREQYF | TGTGCCAGCAGAAGGACAGCTACCCTACGAGAACAGTACTTC
TRBJ1-1 | TRBV9 | - | - | CASSVAPDGLNTEAFF | TGTGCCAGCAGCGTAGCCCCGGACGGCCTGAACACTGAAGCTTTCTTT
TRBJ1-2 | TRBV7-2 | TRBD1 | - | CASSSGQVRTSGYTF | TGTGCCAGCAGCTCCGGACAGGTCCGGACGTCTGGCTACACCTTC
TRBJ2-2 | TRBV20-1 | - | - | CSARIGRTINTGELFF | TGCAGTGCTAGAATAGGCAGAACTATTAACACCGGGGAGCTGTTTTTT
TRBJ2-1 | TRBV4-3 | - | - | CASSRSWGDGSNEQFF | TGCGCCAGCAGCCGTTCCTGGGGGGACGGATCCAATGAGCAGTTCTTC
TRBJ2-3 | TRBV4-1 | TRBD2 | - | CASSRGALAGGSDTQYF | TGCGCCAGCAGCCGAGGAGCCCTAGCGGGAGGATCAGATACGCAGTATTTT
TRBJ2-5 | TRBV4-1 | - | many | CASSQVDGETQYF | TGCGCCAGCAGCCAAGTAGATGGGGAGACCCAGTACTTC
TRBJ2-3 | TRBV7-9 | - | - | CASSPADRHTDTQYF | TGTGCCAGCAGTCCCGCGGACAGACACACAGATACGCAGTATTTT
TRBJ1-2 | TRBV4-2 | - | - | CASSQDSGSLAGGYTF | TGTGCCAGCAGCCAAGATTCGGGGAGCTTAGCGGGCGGCTACACCTTC
TRBJ2-1 | TRBV27 | - | - | CASSLSFSSYNEQFF | TGTGCCAGCAGTTTATCCTTTAGCTCCTACAATGAGCAGTTCTTC
TRBJ1-2 | TRBV5-1 | - | - | CASSLEGTDAGYTF | TGCGCCAGCAGCTTGGAGGGGACGGACGCGGGCTACACCTTC
TRBJ1-5 | TRBV28 | - | - | CASRPGNQPQHF | TGTGCCAGCAGGCCCGGGAATCAGCCCCAGCATTTT
TRBJ1-1 | TRBV28 | - | - | CASSIGRGNTEAFF | TGTGCCAGCAGTATCGGCCGGGGGAACACTGAAGCTTTCTTT
TRBJ2-3 | TRBV4-3 | TRBD1 | - | CASSQDTGQATVNTQYF | TGCGCCAGCAGCCAAGATACGGGACAGGCGACCGTCAATACGCAGTATTTT
TRBJ1-2 | TRBV29-1 | - | - | CSVEEAGRPLGGYTF | TGCAGCGTTGAAGAGGCCGGCAGGCCCCTAGGAGGCTACACCTTC
TRBJ1-5 | TRBV27 | - | - | CASSFQGTSNQPQHF | TGTGCCAGCAGTTTCCAGGGAACGAGCAATCAGCCCCAGCATTTT
TRBJ2-5 | TRBV27 | TRBD1 | few | CASTGAETQYF | TGTGCCAGTACAGGGGCAGAGACCCAGTACTTC
TRBJ2-3 | TRBV5-4 | - | - | CASSLAGGQTDTQYF | TGTGCCAGCAGTTTGGCTGGGGGTCAGACAGATACGCAGTATTTT
TRBJ2-1 | TRBV4-3 | TRBD1 | - | CASSQDGTENNEQFF | TGCGCCAGCAGCCAAGACGGGACAGAAAACAATGAGCAGTTCTTC
TRBJ1-3 | TRBV12-3/TRBV12-4 | - | - | CASTPQGGLGNTIYF | TGTGCCAGCACCCCTCAGGGAGGGCTTGGAAACACCATATATTTT
TRBJ1-4 | TRBV27 | TRBD1 | - | CASSRYKGQGDEKLFF | TGTGCCAGCAGTCGATACAAGGGACAGGGGGATGAAAAACTGTTTTTT
TRBJ1-3 | TRBV4-3 | - | - | CASSQQGPGNTIYF | TGCGCCAGCAGCCAACAGGGACCTGGAAACACCATATATTTT
TRBJ1-2 | TRBV10-3 | - | - | CAIMEGVEGYTF | TGTGCCATCATGGAGGGGGTAGAAGGCTACACCTTC
TRBJ1-2 | TRBV30 | - | - | CAWRDQGPDGYTF | TGTGCCTGGAGGGATCAGGGTCCAGACGGCTACACCTTC
TRBJ1-1 | TRBV12-3/TRBV12-4 | - | - | CASSFNTVGTEAFF | TGTGCCAGCAGTTTTAATACGGTGGGCACTGAAGCTTTCTTT
TRBJ2-3 | TRBV7-2 | TRBD2 | - | CASSLASGGTDTQYF | TGTGCCAGCAGCCTCGCTAGCGGGGGCACAGATACGCAGTATTTT
TRBJ1-1 | TRBV27 | TRBD1 | - | CASSWTGENTEAFF | TGTGCCAGCAGCTGGACAGGGGAGAACACTGAAGCTTTCTTT
TRBJ1-6 | TRBV6-2/TRBV6-3 | - | - | CASSYGGTALHF | TGTGCCAGCAGTTACGGAGGTACGGCCCTCCACTTT
TRBJ1-2 | TRBV5-4 | TRBD1 | - | CASSMDRGGYTF | TGTGCCAGCAGCATGGACAGGGGAGGCTACACCTTC